Below are 7 T cell receptor beta chains sequenced from a single sample in a study of blood T cell repertoires in COVID-19. Profiled with immunoSEQ multiplex PCR; TCRdb holds only in-frame clones, not every one. The sample has some 150,000 clones, 70% to 90% seen once. Source material: peripheral blood. These receptors came from a woman between 55 and 75 years old with acute or convalescent COVID-19.

J is TRBJ2-5 and V is TRBV5-1; D is possibly TRBD2 (5 bases). Trimming took 7 bases from V and 5 from J, leaving 12 bases between them. Germline CDR1 is SGHRS and CDR2 is YFSETQ. This CDR3 spans 12 amino acids. CDR3 amino acids: CASRSGVETQYF. For the CDR3, the DNA is TGCGCCAGCCGGAGCGGCGTCGAGACCCAGTACTTC.

The chain employs TRBV5-6 and TRBJ2-3; weak D call: TRBD1 (5 bases). This CDR3 is built from 15 residues. Looked up from germline, CDR1 is SGHDT and CDR2 is YYEEEE. Trimming left V 2 bases short and J 1 base short, with 11 bases between. CDR3 loop: CASSFRRDGTDTQYF. The CDR3 DNA is TGTGCCAGCAGCTTCCGCAGGGATGGCACAGATACGCAGTATTTT.

Turning to this clone: The junction and the germline gene differ at one end; a read error may be behind it. The chain links TRBV15 to TRBJ1-1; 9 nucleotides line up with TRBD1. Germline assignment: CDR1 LNHNV and CDR2 YYDKDF (reference sequence). The CDR3 length is 16 residues. The CDR3 sequence is CATSRMLGTGQSSGVF. The CDR3 region has the DNA TGTGCCACCAGCAGAATGCTTGGGACAGGGCAATCTTCTGGGGTCTTT.

For this clone: Other DNA sequences in this sample translate to the same CDR3. The V and J genes are TRBV29-1 and TRBJ2-7; D is unresolved. With 4 bases removed from V and 2 bases from J, the gap between germline ends came to 3 bases. The germline V gene encodes CDR1 SQVTM and CDR2 ANQGSEA. CDR3 length: 10 residues. The CDR3 DNA is TGCAGCGTTGGTACCTACGAGCAGTACTTC. Translating it yields CSVGTYEQYF.

The chain links TRBV7-2 to TRBJ1-2; D perhaps matches TRBD1 (6 bases). Looked up from germline, CDR1 is SGHTA and CDR2 is FQGNSA. The CDR3 contains 13 residues. The V and J ends lost 1 base and 7 bases respectively, with 10 bases between them. The CDR3 loop is CASSLVQGRGYTF. The CDR3 DNA sequence: TGTGCCAGCAGCTTAGTACAGGGACGTGGCTACACCTTC.

The chain has TRBV3-1 (or the pseudogene TRBV3-2) and TRBJ1-2; D is unresolved. The CDR3 runs 15 residues. The germline V gene encodes CDR1 LGHDT and CDR2 YNNKEL (reference sequence). The V and J ends lost 0 bases and 1 base respectively, with 9 bases between them. This CDR3 reads CASSQEPRLNYGYTF. DNA for the CDR3: TGTGCCAGCAGCCAAGAGCCACGACTTAACTATGGCTACACCTTC.

This clone has at least ten counts. The rearrangement links TRBV5-4 to TRBJ2-1, with D perhaps TRBD1 (5 bases). The ends were cut back, 1 base at V and 15 bases at J, with 17 bases in the middle. Germline V lookup: CDR1 SGHNT, CDR2 YYREEE (reference sequence). This CDR3 has 13 amino acids. CDR3 sequence (DNA): TGTGCCAGCAGCTTGATAGCTCTAGGGGATCCGTTCTTC. Residues: CASSLIALGDPFF.